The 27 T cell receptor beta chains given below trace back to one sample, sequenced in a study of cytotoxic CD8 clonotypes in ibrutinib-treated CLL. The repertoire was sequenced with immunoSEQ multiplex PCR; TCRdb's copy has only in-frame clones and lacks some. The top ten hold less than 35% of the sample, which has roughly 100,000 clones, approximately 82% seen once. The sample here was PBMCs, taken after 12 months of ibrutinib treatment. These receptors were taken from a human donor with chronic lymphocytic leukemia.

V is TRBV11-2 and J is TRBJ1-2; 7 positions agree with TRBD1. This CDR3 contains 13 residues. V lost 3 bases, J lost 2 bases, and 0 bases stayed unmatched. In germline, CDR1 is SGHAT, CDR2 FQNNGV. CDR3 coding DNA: TGTGCCAGCAGCTTGGGACAGAACTATGGCTACACCTTC. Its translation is CASSLGQNYGYTF. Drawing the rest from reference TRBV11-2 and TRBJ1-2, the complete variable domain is EAGVAQSPRYKIIEKRQSVAFWCNPISGHATLYWYQQILGQGPKLLIQFQNNGVVDDSQLPKDRFSAERLKGVDSTLKIQPAKLEDSAVYLCASSLGQNYGYTFGSGTRLTVV.

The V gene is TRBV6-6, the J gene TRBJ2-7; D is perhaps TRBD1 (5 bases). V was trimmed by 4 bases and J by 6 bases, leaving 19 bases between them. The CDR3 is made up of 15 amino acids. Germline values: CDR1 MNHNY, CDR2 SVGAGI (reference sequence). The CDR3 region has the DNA TGTGCCAGCAGTTCTCTGACAGTAGGGGTTCGCGAGCAGTACTTC. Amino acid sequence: CASSSLTVGVREQYF.

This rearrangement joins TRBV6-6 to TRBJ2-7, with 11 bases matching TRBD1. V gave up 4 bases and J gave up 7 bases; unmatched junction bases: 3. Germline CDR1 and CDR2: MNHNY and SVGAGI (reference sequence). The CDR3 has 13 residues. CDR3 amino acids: CASSSRDRGEQYF. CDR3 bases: TGTGCCAGCAGTTCACGGGACAGGGGGGAGCAGTACTTC.

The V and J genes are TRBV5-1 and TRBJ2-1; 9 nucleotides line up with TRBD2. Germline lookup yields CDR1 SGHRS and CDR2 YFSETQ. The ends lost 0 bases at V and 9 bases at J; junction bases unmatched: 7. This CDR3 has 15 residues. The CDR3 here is CASSLEGGGALEQFF. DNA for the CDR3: TGCGCCAGCAGCTTGGAAGGCGGGGGGGCCCTTGAGCAGTTCTTC.

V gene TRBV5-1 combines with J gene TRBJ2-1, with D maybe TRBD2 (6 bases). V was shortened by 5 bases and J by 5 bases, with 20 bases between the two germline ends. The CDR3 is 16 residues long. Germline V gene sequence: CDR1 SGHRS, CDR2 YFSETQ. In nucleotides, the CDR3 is TGCGCCAGCAGTTATCAGACTAGACCAGCGAACAATGAGCAGTTCTTC. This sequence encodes CASSYQTRPANNEQFF.

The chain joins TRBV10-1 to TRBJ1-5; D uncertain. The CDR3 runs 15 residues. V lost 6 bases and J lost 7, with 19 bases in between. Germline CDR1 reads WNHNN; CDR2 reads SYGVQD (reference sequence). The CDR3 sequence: CASRAPVKGGQPQHF. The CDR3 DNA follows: TGCGCCAGCAGGGCCCCGGTAAAGGGAGGGCAGCCCCAGCATTTT.

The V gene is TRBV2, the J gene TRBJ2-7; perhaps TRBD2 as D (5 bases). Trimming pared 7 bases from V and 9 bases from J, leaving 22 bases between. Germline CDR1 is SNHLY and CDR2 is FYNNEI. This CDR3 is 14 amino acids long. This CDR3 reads CASIIQTGNKAQYF. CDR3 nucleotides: TGTGCCAGCATAATTCAAACCGGGAACAAGGCGCAGTACTTC.

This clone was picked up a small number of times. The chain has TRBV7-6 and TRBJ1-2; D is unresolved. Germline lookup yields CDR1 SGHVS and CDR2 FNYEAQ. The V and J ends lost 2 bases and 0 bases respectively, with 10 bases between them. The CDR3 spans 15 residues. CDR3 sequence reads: CASSLSPDANYGYTF. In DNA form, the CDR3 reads TGTGCCAGCAGCTTATCCCCCGACGCTAACTATGGCTACACCTTC.

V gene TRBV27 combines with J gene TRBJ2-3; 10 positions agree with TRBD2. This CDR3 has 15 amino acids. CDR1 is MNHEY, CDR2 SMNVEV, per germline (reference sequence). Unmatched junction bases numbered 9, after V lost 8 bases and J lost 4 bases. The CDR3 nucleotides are TGTGCCAGCTCCCATTTAGCGGGGGGCTCAGATACGCAGTATTTT. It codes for CASSHLAGGSDTQYF.

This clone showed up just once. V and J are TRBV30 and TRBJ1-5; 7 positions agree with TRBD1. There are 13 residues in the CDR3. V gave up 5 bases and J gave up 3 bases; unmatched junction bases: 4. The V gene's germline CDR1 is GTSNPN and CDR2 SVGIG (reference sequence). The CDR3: CAWRTGTNQPQHF. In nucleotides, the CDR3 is TGTGCCTGGCGGACAGGCACCAATCAGCCCCAGCATTTT. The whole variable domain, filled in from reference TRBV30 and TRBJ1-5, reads SQTIHQWPATLVQPVGSPLSLECTVEGTSNPNLYWYRQAAGRGLQLLFYSVGIGQISSEVPQNLSASRPQDRQFILSSKKLLLSDSGFYLCAWRTGTNQPQHFGDGTRLSIL.

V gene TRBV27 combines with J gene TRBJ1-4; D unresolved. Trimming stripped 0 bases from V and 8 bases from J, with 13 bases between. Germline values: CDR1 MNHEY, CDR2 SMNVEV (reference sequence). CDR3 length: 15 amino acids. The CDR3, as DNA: TGTGCCAGCAGTTTATCCTATAGTCCAGGAGAAAAACTGTTTTTT. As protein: CASSLSYSPGEKLFF.

The CDR3 region has the DNA TGTGCCAGCACCACGACAGCCTTAGGAAAACTGTTTTTT. It specifies CASTTTALGKLFF. The chain links TRBV28 to TRBJ1-4, with D possibly being TRBD1 (5 bases). The CDR3 consists of 13 residues. V lost 7 bases and J 10 bases, leaving 16 bases between the germline ends. Per germline, CDR1 MDHEN and CDR2 SYDVKM.

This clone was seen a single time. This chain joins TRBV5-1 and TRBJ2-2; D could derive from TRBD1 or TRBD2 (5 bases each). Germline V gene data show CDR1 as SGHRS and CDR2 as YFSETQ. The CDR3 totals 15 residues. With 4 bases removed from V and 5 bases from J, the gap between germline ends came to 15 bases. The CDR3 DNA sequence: TGCGCCAGCAGCCCCGAGGGGCTCAGAACCGGGGAGCTGTTTTTT. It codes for CASSPEGLRTGELFF.

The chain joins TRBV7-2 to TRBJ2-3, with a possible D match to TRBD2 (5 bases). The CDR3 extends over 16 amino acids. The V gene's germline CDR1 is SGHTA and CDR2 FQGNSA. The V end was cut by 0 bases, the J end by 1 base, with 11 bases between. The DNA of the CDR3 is TGTGCCAGCAGCTTAGCGTCGTGGGGAGGCACAGATACGCAGTATTTT. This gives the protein CASSLASWGGTDTQYF.

CDR3 amino acids: CASSRTSGTGGSGNYGYTF. In DNA, the CDR3 is TGTGCCAGCAGTCGTACCAGCGGGACAGGAGGCAGCGGTAACTATGGCTACACCTTC. The chain is built from TRBV2 and TRBJ1-2; 8 bases match TRBD1. CDR3 length: 19 amino acids. The junction had 18 bases not matched to a gene; V was cut back by 5 bases and J by 1 base. The germline V gene has CDR1 SNHLY and CDR2 FYNNEI.

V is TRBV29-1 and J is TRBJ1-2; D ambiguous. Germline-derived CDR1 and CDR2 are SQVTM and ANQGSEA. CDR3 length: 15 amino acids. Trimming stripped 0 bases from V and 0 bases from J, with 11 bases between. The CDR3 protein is CSVEEGRNSNYGYTF. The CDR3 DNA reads TGCAGCGTTGAAGAAGGCCGGAACTCTAACTATGGCTACACCTTC.

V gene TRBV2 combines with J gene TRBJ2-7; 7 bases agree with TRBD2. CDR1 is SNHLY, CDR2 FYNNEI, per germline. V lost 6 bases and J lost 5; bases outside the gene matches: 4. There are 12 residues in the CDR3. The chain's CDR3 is CASRSGTDEQYF. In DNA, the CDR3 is TGTGCCAGCAGGAGCGGGACGGACGAGCAGTACTTC.

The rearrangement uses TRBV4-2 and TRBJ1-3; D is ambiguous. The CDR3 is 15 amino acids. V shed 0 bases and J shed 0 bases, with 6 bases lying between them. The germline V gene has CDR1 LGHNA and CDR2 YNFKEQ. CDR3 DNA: TGTGCCAGCAGCCAAGATGGCAGCTCTGGAAACACCATATATTTT. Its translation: CASSQDGSSGNTIYF.

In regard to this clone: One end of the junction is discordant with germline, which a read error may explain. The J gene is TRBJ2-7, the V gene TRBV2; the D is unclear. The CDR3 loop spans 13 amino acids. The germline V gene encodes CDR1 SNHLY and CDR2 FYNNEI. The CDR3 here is CASSGQGSNEQYF. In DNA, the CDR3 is TGTGCCAGCAGCGGCCAAGGCTCCAACGAGCAGTACTTC.

CDR3 DNA: TGTGCCTGGAAAACTAGCGGGGGGGCCGTTGAGACCCAGTACTTC. Its translation is CAWKTSGGAVETQYF. V usage is TRBV30 and J usage is TRBJ2-5; TRBD2 matches 13 bases. This CDR3 is built from 15 residues. The germline V gene encodes CDR1 GTSNPN and CDR2 SVGIG (reference sequence). J was trimmed by 5 bases and V by 4 bases; bases with no gene match: 7. Full variable domain (outside the CDR3, taken from reference TRBV30 and TRBJ2-5): SQTIHQWPATLVQPVGSPLSLECTVEGTSNPNLYWYRQAAGRGLQLLFYSVGIGQISSEVPQNLSASRPQDRQFILSSKKLLLSDSGFYLCAWKTSGGAVETQYFGPGTRLLVL.

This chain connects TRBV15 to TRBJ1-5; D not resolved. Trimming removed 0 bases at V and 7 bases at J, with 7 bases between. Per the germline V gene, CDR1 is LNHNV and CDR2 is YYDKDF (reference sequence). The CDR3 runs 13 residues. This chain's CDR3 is CATSRDLVQPQHF. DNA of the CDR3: TGTGCCACCAGCAGAGATCTGGTCCAGCCCCAGCATTTT.

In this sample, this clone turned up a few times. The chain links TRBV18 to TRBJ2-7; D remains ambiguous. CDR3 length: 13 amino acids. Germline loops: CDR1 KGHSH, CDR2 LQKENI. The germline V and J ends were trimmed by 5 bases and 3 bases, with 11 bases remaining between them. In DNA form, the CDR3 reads TGTGCCAGCTCAGGATGGAATCTCTACGAGCAGTACTTC. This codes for CASSGWNLYEQYF.

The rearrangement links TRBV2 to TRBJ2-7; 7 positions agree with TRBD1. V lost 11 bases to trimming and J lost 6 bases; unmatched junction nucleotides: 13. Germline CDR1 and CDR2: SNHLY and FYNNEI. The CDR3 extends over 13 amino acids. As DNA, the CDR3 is TGTGCCGCTAAGGGGACAGTTACGGGCGAGCAGTACTTC. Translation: CAAKGTVTGEQYF.

For the CDR3, the DNA is TGTGCCAGCTCCCCAACGATAGCGGGGTCGACCTACGAGCAGTACTTC. Protein product: CASSPTIAGSTYEQYF. The chain recombines TRBV18 with TRBJ2-7; 8 bases are a match to TRBD2. Germline lookup yields CDR1 KGHSH and CDR2 LQKENI. With V trimmed by 6 bases and J by 2 bases, 12 bases remained unmatched. The CDR3 loop spans 16 amino acids.

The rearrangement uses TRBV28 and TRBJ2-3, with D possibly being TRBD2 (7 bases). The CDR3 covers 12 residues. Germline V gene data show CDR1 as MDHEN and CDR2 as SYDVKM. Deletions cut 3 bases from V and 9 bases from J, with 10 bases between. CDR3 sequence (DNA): TGTGCCAGCAGTTTTAGGGGGGGGACGCAGTATTTT. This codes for CASSFRGGTQYF.

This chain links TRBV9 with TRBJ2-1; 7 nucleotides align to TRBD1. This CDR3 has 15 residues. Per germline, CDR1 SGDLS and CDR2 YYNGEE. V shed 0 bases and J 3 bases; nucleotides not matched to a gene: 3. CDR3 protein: CASSVEGQNYNEQFF. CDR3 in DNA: TGTGCCAGCAGCGTAGAGGGACAGAACTACAATGAGCAGTTCTTC.

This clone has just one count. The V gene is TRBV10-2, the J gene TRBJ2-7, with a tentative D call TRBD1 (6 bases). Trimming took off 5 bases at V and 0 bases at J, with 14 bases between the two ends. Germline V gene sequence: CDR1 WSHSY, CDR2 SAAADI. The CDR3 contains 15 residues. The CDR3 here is CASSTQGISSYEQYF. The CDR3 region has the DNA TGCGCCAGCAGTACACAGGGCATCAGCTCCTACGAGCAGTACTTC.